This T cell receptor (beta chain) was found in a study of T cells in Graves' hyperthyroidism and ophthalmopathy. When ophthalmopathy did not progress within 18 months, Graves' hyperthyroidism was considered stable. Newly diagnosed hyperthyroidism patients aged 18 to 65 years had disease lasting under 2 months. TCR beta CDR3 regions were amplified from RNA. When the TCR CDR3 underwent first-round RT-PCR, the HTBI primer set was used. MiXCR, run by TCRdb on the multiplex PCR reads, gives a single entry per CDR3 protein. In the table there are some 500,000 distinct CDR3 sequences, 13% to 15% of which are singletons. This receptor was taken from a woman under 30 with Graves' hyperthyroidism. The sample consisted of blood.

CDR3 in amino acids: CASSEPNLAGSSYNEQFF. The CDR3 DNA follows: TGTGCCAGCAGTGAACCCAATTTAGCAGGAAGCTCCTACAATGAGCAGTTCTTC. The chain joins TRBV25-1 to TRBJ2-1; D ambiguous. Germline CDR1 is MGHDK and CDR2 is SYGVNS. The CDR3 extends over 18 amino acids. Trimming removed 2 bases from V and 0 bases from J, with 17 bases in between.